The 5 T cell receptor beta chains presented below share a single source sample, sequenced in a study of naive and memory T cell subsets. Both TRBC1 and TRBC2 were covered by a beta constant-region primer of two equimolar oligonucleotides. Four rounds of PCR amplified the ligated cDNA using nested alpha and beta constant-region primers plus SP2. Using its own MiXCR run on the UMI-ligation and nested PCR reads, TCRdb lists one record per CDR3 protein. In the table there are 95,000 to 150,000 distinct CDR3 sequences, 30% to 45% of which are singletons. Sequenced material: central memory CD4+ T cells from blood. These receptors came from a human donor in good health.

V and J are TRBV28 and TRBJ2-5; D is ambiguous. This CDR3 is 13 amino acids long. Germline loops: CDR1 MDHEN, CDR2 SYDVKM. Trimming cost V 2 bases and J 2 bases, with 6 bases left between them. DNA for the CDR3: TGTGCCAGCAGTTTAGCCAAACAAGAGACCCAGTACTTC. Residues: CASSLAKQETQYF.

The V call is TRBV29-1, the J call TRBJ2-4, with D unclear. This CDR3 is 12 amino acids long. CDR1 is SQVTM and CDR2 is ANQGSEA in the germline V gene. V was cut by 7 bases and J by 0 bases, with 7 bases left in between. The CDR3: CSAQIAKNIQYF. Here the CDR3 DNA reads TGCAGCGCCCAAATAGCCAAAAACATTCAGTACTTC.

This chain links TRBV20-1 with TRBJ2-1; D possibly corresponds to TRBD2 (5 bases). This CDR3 spans 15 amino acids. Germline values: CDR1 DFQATT, CDR2 SNEGSKA (reference sequence). V shed 0 bases and J shed 2 bases, with 11 bases lying between them. CDR3 residues: CSARDRDGTYNEQFF. As DNA, the CDR3 is TGCAGTGCTAGAGATCGAGACGGGACCTACAATGAGCAGTTCTTC.

This chain uses TRBV29-1 with TRBJ1-3, with no clear D. The ends were cut back, 5 bases at V and 0 bases at J, with 8 bases in the middle. CDR1 SQVTM and CDR2 ANQGSEA come from the germline V gene. The CDR3 has 13 residues. The CDR3 DNA sequence: TGCAGCGTTCTACAGAGCTCTGGAAACACCATATATTTT. Translated, it gives CSVLQSSGNTIYF.

The chain carries TRBV20-1 and TRBJ2-5, with TRBD2 as a possible D gene (6 bases). The CDR3 runs 16 residues. Trimming shortened V by 0 bases and J by 5 bases, and 19 bases separated the two germline ends. Germline V lookup: CDR1 DFQATT, CDR2 SNEGSKA (reference sequence). The CDR3 protein is CSARDRLGGFGETQYF. The CDR3 coding sequence is TGCAGTGCTAGAGATAGACTAGGTGGATTCGGGGAGACCCAGTACTTC.